The clone carrying this T cell receptor beta chain was recorded a few times. This sample stems from a study of patients and donors after allogeneic stem cell transplantation. A single record per CDR3 protein comes from TCRdb applying MiXCR to the RT-PCR reads. The repertoire includes about 200,000 distinct CDR3 sequences, around 41% of them detected once, and roughly 10% sits in the top ten. Trimming took 7 bases from V and 0 from J, leaving 12 bases between them. Germline lookup yields CDR1 SQVTM and CDR2 ANQGSEA. There are 13 residues in the CDR3. This clonotype was sampled from a human donor who was either an allogeneic HSCT recipient or a stem cell or donor lymphocyte infusion donor (not recorded which). It is not recorded whose cells these are; they may come from a transplant donor. The chain has TRBV29-1 and TRBJ1-1; TRBD1 is a possible D gene (6 bases). The sequenced sample consisted of blood, either unsorted or a sorted T cell fraction (not recorded which). The chain's CDR3 is CSAQTGLNTEAFF. CDR3 sequence (DNA): TGCAGCGCTCAAACAGGGCTGAACACTGAAGCTTTCTTT.